The source of this T cell receptor beta chain is a study of cytomegalovirus exposure and HLA in healthy donors. Study-level results: The authors judged a highly shared variant cluster likely a sequencing artifact. Several of the most significant clusters appeared, in a later analysis, to be linked to common viral pathogens. Investigators reported 150 to 200 TCR beta chains as tied to cytomegalovirus. Earlier analysis looked at TCR beta V segments, and most were productive about 90% or about 30% of the time.

A word on this clone: Its antigen is unidentified.

A multiplex PCR was run with 60 Vbeta primers and 13 Jbeta primers. Sequenced by immunoSEQ multiplex PCR; TCRdb stores in-frame clones only, minus some. Here the sample spans 200,000 to 250,000 clones, more than 60% being singletons. Sequenced: PBMCs. The clonotype originates from a man in his forties in good health and CMV-seronegative.

The CDR3 is CASSNGQISGNTIYF. The CDR3 DNA follows: TGTGCCAGCAGCAATGGACAGATCTCCGGAAACACCATATATTTT. This chain connects TRBV2 to TRBJ1-3; D possibly corresponds to TRBD1 (6 bases). Trimming took 6 bases from V and 4 from J, leaving 16 bases between them. The germline gives CDR1 SNHLY, CDR2 FYNNEI. CDR3 length: 15 amino acids.